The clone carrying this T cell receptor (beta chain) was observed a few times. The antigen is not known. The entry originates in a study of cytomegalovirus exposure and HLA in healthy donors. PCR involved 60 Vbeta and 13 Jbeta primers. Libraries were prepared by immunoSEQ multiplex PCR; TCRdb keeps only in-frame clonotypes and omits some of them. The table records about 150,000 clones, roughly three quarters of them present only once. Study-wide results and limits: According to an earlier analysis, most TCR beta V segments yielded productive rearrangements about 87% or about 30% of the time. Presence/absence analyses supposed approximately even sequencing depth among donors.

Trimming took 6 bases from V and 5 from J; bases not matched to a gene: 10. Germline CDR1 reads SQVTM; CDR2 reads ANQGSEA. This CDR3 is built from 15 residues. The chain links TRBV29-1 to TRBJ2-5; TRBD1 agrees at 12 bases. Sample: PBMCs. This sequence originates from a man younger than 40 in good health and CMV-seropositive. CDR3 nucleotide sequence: TGCAGCGTGGCTGGGACAGGGGGCGCGTTTGAGACCCAGTACTTC. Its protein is CSVAGTGGAFETQYF. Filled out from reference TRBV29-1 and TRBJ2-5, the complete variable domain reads SAVISQKPSRDICQRGTSLTIQCQVDSQVTMMFWYRQQPGQSLTLIATANQGSEATYESGFVIDKFPISRPNLTFSTLTVSNMSPEDSSIYLCSVAGTGGAFETQYFGPGTRLLVL.